This T cell receptor beta chain was sequenced for a study of T cell responses to AZD1222 COVID-19 vaccine. Using immunoSEQ multiplex PCR, the repertoire was profiled, and TCRdb retains in-frame clones only, with some absent. The sample has some 81,000 clones; approximately 85% are singletons. Study outcomes and limitations: All repertoire sampling was performed exclusively after the peak T cell response. Possibly, clonal diversity was underestimated; donors were largely white British and included more females. Reportedly, close to half of spike-specific TCRs are directed against unmutated variant regions. Distributed over spike, vaccine-associated CD4 TCRs predominated at 160-218 and 743-854.

Trimming shortened V by 3 bases and J by 1 base, and 12 bases separated the two germline ends. The CDR3 runs 16 residues. The germline V gene encodes CDR1 KGHDR and CDR2 SFDVKD. With regard to this clone: As yet, its antigen is unknown.

This chain connects TRBV24-1 to TRBJ2-1; D is unresolved. The clonotype comes from an adult who received the AZD1222 COVID-19 vaccine. The sample was peripheral blood, taken 28 days after the second AZD1222 dose. CDR3 protein: CATSDQSYRSYNEQFF. DNA of the CDR3: TGTGCCACCAGTGATCAATCTTACCGATCCTACAATGAGCAGTTCTTC.